The 32 T cell receptor beta chains reported below all come from one sample, sequenced in a study of blood T cell repertoires in COVID-19. TCRdb's copy holds only in-frame clones and misses some; the assay was immunoSEQ multiplex PCR. Altogether 100,000 to 130,000 clones are present, about 87% being singletons, with the ten largest covering around 6.5%. Source material: peripheral blood. The receptors derive from a man aged 45-65 years with active or convalescent COVID-19.

J is TRBJ2-1 and V is TRBV7-6; 9 bases align to TRBD1. The CDR3 is 20 residues long. Germline lookup yields CDR1 SGHVS and CDR2 FNYEAQ. J was trimmed by 0 bases and V by 2 bases; bases with no gene match: 14. This CDR3 reads CASSLKRSAGQGSSYNEQFF. The CDR3, as DNA: TGTGCCAGCAGCTTAAAACGGTCGGCCGGACAGGGGAGCTCCTACAATGAGCAGTTCTTC.

The V gene is TRBV9, the J gene TRBJ2-7; 12 positions match TRBD2. Germline CDR1 reads SGDLS; CDR2 reads YYNGEE. V dropped 4 bases and J dropped 5; count of bases not matched to a gene: 19. The CDR3 is 19 amino acids. CDR3 DNA: TGTGCCAGCAGCCGGGTCCCGGGACTAGCGGGCAAGCCCACCCACGAGCAGTACTTC. Amino acid sequence: CASSRVPGLAGKPTHEQYF.

The chain carries TRBV27 and TRBJ2-7; 7 bases match TRBD1. In germline, CDR1 is MNHEY, CDR2 SMNVEV (reference sequence). V shed 6 bases, J shed 7 bases, and the junction held 9 bases outside the gene matches. CDR3 length: 13 residues. The CDR3 region is CASSQGQSREQYF. CDR3 DNA sequence: TGTGCCAGCAGCCAGGGACAGTCGAGAGAGCAGTACTTC.

This chain links TRBV19 with TRBJ2-2; D perhaps matches TRBD1 (5 bases). V was trimmed by 0 bases and J by 4 bases, leaving 9 bases between them. The germline V gene has CDR1 LNHDA and CDR2 SQIVND (reference sequence). The CDR3 is 15 amino acids. CDR3 sequence (DNA): TGTGCCAGTAGTATAGAGCAGGGTTCCACCGGGGAGCTGTTTTTT. This gives the protein CASSIEQGSTGELFF.

This sequence joins TRBV15 and TRBJ1-1, with D hard to call. Germline V CDR1 and CDR2: LNHNV, YYDKDF (reference sequence). With 2 bases removed from V and 1 base from J, the gap between germline ends came to 5 bases. CDR3 size: 13 residues. CDR3 bases: TGTGCCACCAGCAGAACATGGAACACTGAAGCTTTCTTT. Its translation: CATSRTWNTEAFF.

V is TRBV7-8 and J is TRBJ2-2; TRBD2 matches 10 bases. Germline CDR1 is SGHVS and CDR2 is FQNEAQ. This CDR3 has 19 residues. Unmatched junction bases numbered 18, after V lost 4 bases and J lost 7 bases. DNA of the CDR3: TGTGCCAGCAGCTCCCCTTTTCAACTAGCGGGATCGGTTTTCGGGGAGCTGTTTTTT. Its translation is CASSSPFQLAGSVFGELFF.

This clone was seen a handful of times. The V call is TRBV6-1, the J call TRBJ2-7, with D possibly TRBD2 on 7 matching bases. There are 15 residues in the CDR3. Germline values: CDR1 MNHNS, CDR2 SASEGT. V lost 0 bases to trimming and J lost 5 bases, with 14 bases between them. The chain's CDR3 is CASSEAHGGPDEQYF. The CDR3 region has the DNA TGTGCCAGCAGTGAAGCGCACGGGGGGCCGGACGAGCAGTACTTC.

This clone has more than one count but fewer than ten. This CDR3 reads CASSRRGDTNQPQHF. DNA of the CDR3: TGTGCCAGTAGCCGACGGGGGGACACCAATCAGCCCCAGCATTTT. The rearrangement links TRBV19 to TRBJ1-5; TRBD1 might be the D (6 bases). The V and J ends lost 6 bases and 3 bases respectively, with 15 bases between them. From germline, CDR1 is LNHDA and CDR2 SQIVND (reference sequence). The CDR3 contains 15 residues.

The V call is TRBV3-1 (or the pseudogene TRBV3-2), the J call TRBJ2-7; 8 nucleotides match TRBD1. Per germline, CDR1 LGHDT and CDR2 YNNKEL (reference sequence). The V and J ends lost 3 bases and 7 bases, in that order; junction bases with no gene match: 8. This CDR3 has 14 residues. CDR3 sequence (DNA): TGTGCCAGCAGCCACAATGACAGGGGCGGGGAGCAGTACTTC. It encodes CASSHNDRGGEQYF.

V and J are TRBV28 and TRBJ1-1; D is possibly TRBD1 (6 bases). Between the trimmed V and J ends, which lost 4 bases and 1 base, there was a span of 10 bases. CDR3 length: 14 amino acids. Germline CDR1 MDHEN, CDR2 SYDVKM. CDR3 region: CASSSAGANTEAFF. The CDR3 nucleotides read TGTGCCAGCAGTTCAGCAGGGGCGAACACTGAAGCTTTCTTT.

The chain uses TRBV6-5 and TRBJ2-7, with TRBD2 matching 8 bases. Germline CDR1 reads MNHEY; CDR2 reads SVGAGI. This CDR3 is 13 amino acids long. The trim removed 2 bases at V and 6 bases at J, leaving 3 bases unmatched. The CDR3 nucleotides read TGTGCCAGCAGTTACCATCGGGGGGGCGAGCAGTACTTC. It is translated as CASSYHRGGEQYF.

This clone was counted ten times or more. The chain couples TRBV9 to TRBJ2-7; D possibly corresponds to TRBD1 (7 bases). The CDR3 runs 15 residues. Germline V CDR1 and CDR2: SGDLS, YYNGEE. Trimming took off 0 bases at V and 5 bases at J, with 15 bases between the two ends. CDR3 nucleotide sequence: TGTGCCAGCAGCGTAGAGTGGTCAGGGGGGAACGAGCAGTACTTC. It yields the protein CASSVEWSGGNEQYF.

J is TRBJ2-2 and V is TRBV6-4, with 9 positions matching TRBD2. V shed 7 bases and J 1 base; nucleotides not matched to a gene: 4. Germline V lookup: CDR1 MRHNA, CDR2 SNTAGT. The CDR3 length is 15 residues. CDR3 DNA: TGTGCCAGCACAGCGACTAGCGGGAACACCGGGGAGCTGTTTTTT. Its protein product is CASTATSGNTGELFF.

This chain uses TRBV2 with TRBJ1-5; TRBD1 is a possible D gene (6 bases). Germline CDR1 reads SNHLY; CDR2 reads FYNNEI. The CDR3 loop spans 13 amino acids. Trimming left V 7 bases short and J 7 bases short, with 14 bases between. As DNA, the CDR3 is TGTGCCAGCAATACAGGGCCGGGGCAGCCCCAGCATTTT. Translation: CASNTGPGQPQHF.

The rearrangement links TRBV11-3 to TRBJ2-2; D might be TRBD2 (5 bases). CDR1 and CDR2 from the germline V gene are SGHNT and YENEEA. V lost 5 bases, J lost 4 bases, and 11 bases lay in between. CDR3 length equals 14 residues. The CDR3 bases are TGTGCCAGCAGCGCGAGGGTGGGCACCGGGGAGCTGTTTTTT. It yields the protein CASSARVGTGELFF.

This clone was seen only a few times. V is TRBV11-2 and J is TRBJ1-1; the match to TRBD1 covers 10 bases. V gave up 8 bases and J gave up 7 bases; unmatched junction bases: 4. Germline V gene sequence: CDR1 SGHAT, CDR2 FQNNGV. The length of the CDR3 is 12 residues. The CDR3 DNA reads TGTGCCAGCCTAGGGACAGGGGATGAAGCTTTCTTT. It is translated as CASLGTGDEAFF.

This clone was observed a handful of times. The V gene is TRBV6-5, the J gene TRBJ2-1, with 9 bases lining up with TRBD1. Looked up from germline, CDR1 is MNHEY and CDR2 is SVGAGI. This CDR3 region has 15 residues. Germline trimming cut 6 bases from V and 0 bases from J; bases unmatched to any gene: 3. The CDR3 DNA sequence: TGTGCCAGCAGGAGGACAGGGGCCTCCTACAATGAGCAGTTCTTC. Protein sequence: CASRRTGASYNEQFF.

This clone has just a few counts. This chain joins TRBV7-9 and TRBJ2-1; the match to TRBD2 covers 7 bases. V dropped 4 bases and J dropped 9; count of bases not matched to a gene: 0. Germline CDR1 is SEHNR and CDR2 is FQNEAQ (reference sequence). The CDR3 runs to 11 residues. CDR3 bases: TGTGCCAGCAGCTCGGGGGGTGAGCAGTTCTTC. It codes for CASSSGGEQFF.

This clone was seen just once. The gene calls are TRBV14 and TRBJ2-5; possibly TRBD2 for D (6 bases). Trimming left V 1 base short and J 5 bases short, with 14 bases between. The CDR3 consists of 15 residues. Germline lookup yields CDR1 SGHDN and CDR2 FVKESK. The CDR3 loop is CASSQGLGLRETQYF. DNA of the CDR3: TGTGCCAGCAGCCAAGGACTAGGTCTCCGGGAGACCCAGTACTTC.

This clone came up once. J is TRBJ2-5 and V is TRBV28; 11 bases agree with TRBD2. V shed 5 bases and J 5 bases; nucleotides not matched to a gene: 10. This CDR3 comprises 16 residues. The germline gives CDR1 MDHEN, CDR2 SYDVKM. For the CDR3, the DNA is TGTGCCAGCAGTGTAGCGGGAGGGACTCTCGGGGAGACCCAGTACTTC. Residues: CASSVAGGTLGETQYF.

For this clone: One junction end disagrees with the germline gene, perhaps due to a read error. The V call is TRBV5-1, the J call TRBJ2-5, with TRBD1 identical over 9 bases. The CDR3 has 18 residues. Germline lookup yields CDR1 SGHRS and CDR2 YFSETQ. CDR3 protein: CASSLALQGAPGQATQYF. The CDR3 DNA is TGCGCCAGCAGCTTGGCCCTACAGGGGGCGCCGGGGCAAGCGACCCAGTACTTC. Together with reference TRBV5-1 and TRBJ2-5, the CDR3 gives the full variable domain: KAGVTQTPRYLIKTRGQQVTLSCSPISGHRSVSWYQQTPGQGLQFLFEYFSETQRNKGNFPGRFSGRQFSNSRSEMNVSTLELGDSALYLCASSLALQGAPGQATQYFGPGTRLLVL.

V and J are TRBV6-5 and TRBJ2-7; TRBD1 aligns across 9 bases. The CDR3 contains 14 residues. Germline CDR1 reads MNHEY; CDR2 reads SVGAGI. With V trimmed by 6 bases and J by 7 bases, 10 bases remained unmatched. The CDR3: CASRAGTGTTEQYF. In nucleotides, the CDR3 is TGTGCCAGCAGGGCCGGGACAGGGACAACGGAGCAGTACTTC.

The CDR3 here is CASSLSGQGQETQYF. CDR3 nucleotide sequence: TGTGCCAGCAGCTTATCTGGACAGGGGCAAGAGACCCAGTACTTC. V gene TRBV7-8 combines with J gene TRBJ2-5, with 9 bases identical to TRBD1. This CDR3 is built from 15 residues. CDR1 is SGHVS, CDR2 FQNEAQ, per germline. The ends lost 2 bases at V and 2 bases at J; junction bases unmatched: 3.

The J gene is TRBJ2-2, the V gene TRBV24-1; 10 bases map to TRBD1. CDR1 KGHDR and CDR2 SFDVKD come from the germline V gene. J was trimmed by 7 bases and V by 3 bases; bases with no gene match: 7. The CDR3 length is 16 residues. The CDR3 spells CATSDLGQGNGGELFF. CDR3 bases: TGTGCCACCAGTGATCTGGGACAGGGGAACGGCGGGGAGCTGTTTTTT.

This clone came up many times. This chain links TRBV27 with TRBJ2-3, with a tentative D call TRBD1 (6 bases). The CDR3 runs 14 residues. From germline, CDR1 is MNHEY and CDR2 SMNVEV (reference sequence). The V end lost 6 bases, the J end lost 4 bases, and 14 bases lay between the germline ends. CDR3 protein: CASSQRGGPDTQYF. CDR3 DNA sequence: TGTGCCAGCAGCCAGAGAGGGGGACCAGATACGCAGTATTTT.

This clone showed up just a few times. The rearrangement links TRBV7-6 to TRBJ2-7; TRBD2 matches at 15 bases. The V gene's germline CDR1 is SGHVS and CDR2 FNYEAQ. The V gene end was trimmed by 5 bases and the J gene end by 2 bases; junction bases not matched to a gene: 4. The CDR3 has 16 residues. The CDR3 coding sequence is TGTGCCAGCAGCCCTGGACTAGCGGGAGGGCCCTACGAGCAGTACTTC. Protein product: CASSPGLAGGPYEQYF.

This chain links TRBV19 with TRBJ2-7, with TRBD2 matching over 10 bases. CDR1 and CDR2 (germline): LNHDA, SQIVND (reference sequence). The CDR3 is 13 residues long. Trimming cost V 2 bases and J 6 bases; bases outside gene matches: 1. The chain's CDR3 is CASSISGRAEQYF. Written as DNA, the CDR3 is TGTGCCAGTAGTATAAGCGGGAGGGCCGAGCAGTACTTC.

This clone has a single count. V usage is TRBV9 and J usage is TRBJ2-2, with 7 positions matching TRBD2. Trimming at V came to 5 bases and at J to 3 bases, leaving 7 bases not matched to a gene. CDR1 SGDLS and CDR2 YYNGEE come from the germline V gene. The CDR3 loop spans 15 amino acids. The DNA of the CDR3 is TGTGCCAGCAGGAGTGGTAGCGGGTACACCGGGGAGCTGTTTTTT. Amino acid sequence: CASRSGSGYTGELFF. Complete variable domain (other parts from reference TRBV9 and TRBJ2-2): DSGVTQTPKHLITATGQRVTLRCSPRSGDLSVYWYQQSLDQGLQFLIQYYNGEERAKGNILERFSAQQFPDLHSELNLSSLELGDSALYFCASRSGSGYTGELFFGEGSRLTVL.

The chain joins TRBV19 to TRBJ2-5; 7 positions agree with TRBD1. From germline, CDR1 is LNHDA and CDR2 SQIVND (reference sequence). The CDR3 length is 14 residues. The J segment lost 1 base and the V segment lost 4 bases, leaving 3 bases of the junction unmatched. As DNA, the CDR3 is TGTGCCAGTAGTAAAGACAGGGTCCAAGAGACCCAGTACTTC. Protein product: CASSKDRVQETQYF.

The J gene is TRBJ2-1, the V gene TRBV27; the match to TRBD2 covers 9 bases. CDR3 length: 16 amino acids. V was clipped by 6 bases and J by 4 bases; unmatched bases: 10. The germline V gene has CDR1 MNHEY and CDR2 SMNVEV (reference sequence). The CDR3, as DNA: TGTGCCAGCAGACCTTTAGCGGGAGAGCAATACAATGAGCAGTTCTTC. Encoded protein: CASRPLAGEQYNEQFF.

The J gene is TRBJ2-1, the V gene TRBV11-3; TRBD2 might be the D (5 bases). Trimming pared 3 bases from V and 6 bases from J, leaving 6 bases between. The germline gives CDR1 SGHNT, CDR2 YENEEA. CDR3 length equals 12 residues. The CDR3 protein is CASSFGVNEQFF. Written as DNA, the CDR3 is TGTGCCAGCAGCTTCGGGGTCAATGAGCAGTTCTTC.

V usage is TRBV30 and J usage is TRBJ1-2; D perhaps matches TRBD1 (5 bases). The V end was cut by 4 bases, the J end by 8 bases, with 23 bases between. In germline, CDR1 is GTSNPN, CDR2 SVGIG (reference sequence). The CDR3 is 15 residues long. DNA of the CDR3: TGTGCCTGGAACTCGGGGGACTGGGGACGGCGAGGCTACACCTTC. Encoded protein: CAWNSGDWGRRGYTF.